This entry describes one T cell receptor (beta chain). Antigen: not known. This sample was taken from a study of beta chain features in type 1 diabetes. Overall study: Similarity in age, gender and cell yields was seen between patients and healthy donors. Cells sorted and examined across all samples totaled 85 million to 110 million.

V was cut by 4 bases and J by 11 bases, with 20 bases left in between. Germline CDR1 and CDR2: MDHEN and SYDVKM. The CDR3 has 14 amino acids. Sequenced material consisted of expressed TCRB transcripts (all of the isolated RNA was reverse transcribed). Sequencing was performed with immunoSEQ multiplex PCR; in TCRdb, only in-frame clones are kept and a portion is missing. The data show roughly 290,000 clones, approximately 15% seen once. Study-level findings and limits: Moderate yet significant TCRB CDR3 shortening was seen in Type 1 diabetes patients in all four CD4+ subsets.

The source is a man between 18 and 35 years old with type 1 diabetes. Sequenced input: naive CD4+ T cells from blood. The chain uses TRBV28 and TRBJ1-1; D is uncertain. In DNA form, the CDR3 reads TGTGCCAGCAGTTCACAAGCCAGGTCTCTGGGCGCTTTCTTT. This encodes CASSSQARSLGAFF. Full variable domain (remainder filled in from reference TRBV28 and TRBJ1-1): DVKVTQSSRYLVKRTGEKVFLECVQDMDHENMFWYRQDPGLGLRLIYFSYDVKMKEKGDIPEGYSVSREKKERFSLILESASTNQTSMYLCASSSQARSLGAFFGQGTRLTVV.